Listed below are T cell receptor beta chains from one sample, sequenced in a study of control samples from healthy donors and cancer patients. Sequencing used immunoSEQ multiplex PCR; TCRdb keeps in-frame clones, though not all of them. This sample has approximately 100,000 clones, with 75% to 95% found just once. The sequenced sample consisted of blood. The receptor source for this set is a young woman in good health. CDR3s leave out the opening cysteine and the closing phenylalanine or tryptophan.

v_gene	j_gene	CDR3aa
TRBV2	TRBJ1-1	ARSPLGVRGSTEAF
TRBV2	TRBJ2-1	ASSARSGGIEQF
TRBV19	TRBJ1-4	ASSILDRVNEKLF
TRBV6-1	TRBJ2-5	ASSETSQETQY
TRBV29-1	TRBJ1-4	SVGRGTNEKLF
TRBV2	TRBJ1-2	ASGPSWDLNLHYGYT
TRBV5-6	TRBJ1-5	ASSPGGGSQPQH
TRBV28	TRBJ1-6	ASRGSSSYNSPLH
TRBV19	TRBJ1-4	ASSIFGSSTNEKLF
TRBV3-1/TRBV3-2	TRBJ2-3	ASNSRGITGRGTDAQY
TRBV7-8	TRBJ1-5	ASSSFEWGGNQPQH
TRBV6-5	TRBJ1-5	ASSYRGPEGNQPQH
TRBV18	TRBJ1-2	ASSPPVKVFGYT
TRBV27	TRBJ1-6	ASRDSGPHRNSPLH
TRBV5-4	TRBJ1-1	ASSEGGTGQNTEAF
TRBV2	TRBJ1-5	ASSPTGADYNQPQH